This is a list of T cell receptor beta chains from one sample in a study of shared clonotypes between healthy human individuals. Data came from immunoSEQ multiplex PCR; TCRdb stores just in-frame clones and leaves some out. Counted here are approximately 1.9 million clones, 93% occurring once; the ten biggest clones make up around 1.8%. The source material was naive CD8+ T cells from PBMCs. The receptors come from a man between 18 and 35 years old in good health. Some clones in this sample may be carry-over from other donors' samples. Both conserved end residues are trimmed from each CDR3. The order of the fields is V gene, CDR3 protein.

TRBV7-9,ASSFIPDNEKLF
TRBV7-9,ASSTGLAGGLHGSTQY
TRBV28,ASSLTVPSYEQY
TRBV29-1,SVEDYATGRTGNTIY
TRBV4-3,ASSQSRGGYEQY
TRBV15,ATSRDGEGPYEQY
TRBV19,ASSIGRNYGYT
TRBV5-6,ASSLAPSVLGNEQF
TRBV30,AWSGRDSYEQY
TRBV15,ATSTPRGDRGYEQF